This T cell receptor (beta chain) emerged from a study of blood T cell repertoires in COVID-19. Trimming took 3 bases from V and 3 from J; bases not matched to a gene: 17. This CDR3 has 19 residues. Germline V lookup: CDR1 LGHDT, CDR2 YNNKEL (reference sequence). Libraries were prepared by immunoSEQ multiplex PCR; TCRdb keeps only in-frame clonotypes and omits some of them. The sample yields 50,000 to 60,000 clones, approximately 85% seen once. V and J are TRBV3-1 (or the pseudogene TRBV3-2) and TRBJ2-7; 10 bases agree with TRBD2. The source of this sequence is a human donor in a cohort sampled during active COVID-19. Input material: peripheral blood. This chain's CDR3 is CASSHLLLRGLAGVYEQYF. As DNA, the CDR3 is TGTGCCAGCAGCCACCTTCTTCTTAGGGGTCTAGCGGGAGTCTACGAGCAGTACTTC.